Following are 12 T cell receptor beta chains from one sample sequenced in a study of blood T cells in healthy people across ages. The use of a sample-barcoded 5' primer and a J-beta primer mix characterized a second PCR of roughly 6 to 11 cycles. TCRdb re-analysed the 5' RACE reads in MiXCR, keeping a single row per CDR3 protein. The sample contains 1.5 million to 2 million distinct CDR3 sequences, around 36% of which appear only once. The sample was blood. All receptors come from a woman aged 25 to 39 in good health.

This sequence joins TRBV11-2 and TRBJ1-3; the D is unclear. Trimming left V 6 bases short and J 4 bases short, with 13 bases between. This CDR3 has 14 residues. Germline loops: CDR1 SGHAT, CDR2 FQNNGV. The CDR3 nucleotides read TGTGCCAGCAGACCATTCGGATCCGGAAACACCATATATTTT. Translating it yields CASRPFGSGNTIYF.

This clonotype has a handful of counts. The chain recombines TRBV28 with TRBJ2-3, with 15 bases identical to TRBD2. There are 20 residues in the CDR3. V shed 8 bases, J shed 1 base, and the junction held 16 bases outside the gene matches. The germline gives CDR1 MDHEN, CDR2 SYDVKM. For the CDR3, the DNA is TGTGCCAGCCATGGGGGTCTGAGGACTAGCGGGAGGGTGCGCACAGATACGCAGTATTTT. Translation: CASHGGLRTSGRVRTDTQYF.

This clonotype was found a few times. The chain combines TRBV29-1 with TRBJ2-5; possible D gene TRBD2, 5 bases. Germline V gene lookup returns CDR1 SQVTM and CDR2 ANQGSEA. Trimming removed 4 bases from V and 5 bases from J, with 14 bases in between. This CDR3 contains 13 residues. In nucleotides, the CDR3 is TGCAGCGTTGGTTCCGGGATTGGCGAGACCCAGTACTTC. Translated: CSVGSGIGETQYF.

The chain combines TRBV29-1 with TRBJ1-2; no reliable D call. The germline gives CDR1 SQVTM, CDR2 ANQGSEA. The V end was cut by 4 bases, the J end by 3 bases, with 12 bases between. The CDR3 spans 13 residues. CDR3 region: CSVGPGWDYGYTF. CDR3 bases: TGCAGCGTTGGTCCAGGCTGGGACTATGGCTACACCTTC.

On this clonotype itself: One base away lies a much larger clone, so this may be a sequencing read error. The chain recombines TRBV20-1 with TRBJ2-1; perhaps TRBD1 as D (8 bases). This CDR3 spans 16 amino acids. Germline V gene lookup returns CDR1 DFQATT and CDR2 SNEGSKA (reference sequence). With 6 bases removed from V and 13 bases from J, the gap between germline ends came to 31 bases. Here the CDR3 reads CSANVLEWTGRETQFF. DNA of the CDR3: TGCAGTGCCAATGTCCTAGAATGGACAGGGCGGGAGACCCAGTTCTTC.

This clonotype was seen more than once but under ten times. The CDR3 protein is CASSPSGSGGYEQYF. The CDR3 bases are TGTGCCAGCAGCCCCTCGGGGAGCGGGGGCTACGAGCAGTACTTC. J is TRBJ2-7 and V is TRBV7-7; 8 bases line up with TRBD2. Germline-derived CDR1 and CDR2 are SSHAT and FNYEAQ (reference sequence). The V gene end was trimmed by 5 bases and the J gene end by 3 bases; junction bases not matched to a gene: 9. This CDR3 has 15 residues.

This clonotype has only a few counts. This rearrangement joins TRBV7-2 to TRBJ1-1; D may be TRBD1 (6 bases). The CDR3 loop spans 16 amino acids. The germline V gene has CDR1 SGHTA and CDR2 FQGNSA. V lost 1 base, J lost 5 bases, and 17 bases lay in between. CDR3 sequence (DNA): TGTGCCAGCAGCTTAGGGCTGGGGGCAAGTCGGACTGAAGCTTTCTTT. It yields the protein CASSLGLGASRTEAFF.

The chain has TRBV28 and TRBJ2-1; D remains ambiguous. V lost 3 bases, J lost 5 bases, and 8 bases lay in between. CDR3 size: 13 residues. Germline-derived CDR1 and CDR2 are MDHEN and SYDVKM. The CDR3, as DNA: TGTGCCAGCAGTTTTGGTCGCCACAATGAGCAGTTCTTC. The encoded protein is CASSFGRHNEQFF.

The rearrangement joins TRBV9 to TRBJ2-7; either TRBD1 or TRBD2 may supply D (5 bases each). Per the germline V gene, CDR1 is SGDLS and CDR2 is YYNGEE. The CDR3 is made up of 16 amino acids. Trimming cost V 3 bases and J 2 bases, with 18 bases left between them. The CDR3 DNA sequence: TGTGCCAGCAGCGCTTACCGGGACGCCGGCGCCTACGAGCAGTACTTC. Its translation is CASSAYRDAGAYEQYF.

There are a few counts of this clonotype. The chain has TRBV27 and TRBJ2-6; 7 nucleotides align to TRBD1. Germline V lookup: CDR1 MNHEY, CDR2 SMNVEV (reference sequence). The CDR3 length is 19 residues. J lost 0 bases, V lost 1 base, and 9 bases had no gene match. DNA of the CDR3: TGTGCCAGCAGTTTATTTTACAGGGGCATCTTCTCTGGGGCCAACGTCCTGACTTTC. Protein: CASSLFYRGIFSGANVLTF.

This clonotype occurred a few times. The rearrangement uses TRBV5-1 and TRBJ2-6, with 7 bases that match TRBD2. Germline V CDR1 and CDR2: SGHRS, YFSETQ. V was pared by 1 base and J by 1 base, with 20 bases of the junction left unmatched. The CDR3 contains 22 residues. CDR3 in DNA: TGCGCCAGCAGCTTGATAGTCGCCAGCGGGGCCAGGGTAGATTCTGGGGCCAACGTCCTGACTTTC. It specifies CASSLIVASGARVDSGANVLTF.

The chain recombines TRBV9 with TRBJ2-7, with a tentative D call TRBD1 (5 bases). With 0 bases removed from V and 3 bases from J, the gap between germline ends came to 13 bases. Germline V gene data show CDR1 as SGDLS and CDR2 as YYNGEE. The CDR3 is made up of 15 amino acids. CDR3 nucleotides: TGTGCCAGCAGCGTAGAGTGGCAGGGCTTCTACGAGCAGTACTTC. Encoded protein: CASSVEWQGFYEQYF.